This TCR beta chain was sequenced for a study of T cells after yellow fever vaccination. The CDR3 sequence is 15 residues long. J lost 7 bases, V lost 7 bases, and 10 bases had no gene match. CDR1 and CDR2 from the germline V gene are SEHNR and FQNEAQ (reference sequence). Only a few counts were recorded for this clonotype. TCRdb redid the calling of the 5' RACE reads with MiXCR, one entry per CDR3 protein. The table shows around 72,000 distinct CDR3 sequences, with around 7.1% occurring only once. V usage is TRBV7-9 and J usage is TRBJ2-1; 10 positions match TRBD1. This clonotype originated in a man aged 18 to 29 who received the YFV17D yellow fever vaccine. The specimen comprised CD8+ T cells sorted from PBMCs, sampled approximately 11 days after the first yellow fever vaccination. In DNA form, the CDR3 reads TGTGCCAGCAACCGACCGGGACAGGGGTTGAATGAGCAGTTCTTC. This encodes CASNRPGQGLNEQFF.